What follows are 7 T cell receptor beta chains derived from one specimen sequenced in a study of beta chain features in type 1 diabetes (dated by TCRdb to 2016 to 2018). Receptor libraries were prepared by the immunoSEQ multiplex PCR assay. The entire amount of isolated RNA was reverse transcribed using the High Capacity cDNA Reverse Transcription Kit, so the sequenced TCRB transcripts were expressed ones. TCRdb holds this immuneACCESS table with in-frame rearrangements only. Some clones are missing; in checked studies, unresolved V genes explain under half, and the rest has no known cause. Recorded for this sample are about half a million clones; roughly 31% of them occurred a single time. Roughly 0.066% of the sample is taken by the ten largest. The material sequenced was naive CD4+ T cells from blood. The intended sense of this specimen's cell subset or site label: true naive CD4+ T cells. Receptors originate from a man aged 18 to 29 in good health.

This rearrangement joins TRBV30 to TRBJ2-7; TRBD1 aligns across 8 bases. Germline values: CDR1 GTSNPN, CDR2 SVGIG (reference sequence). CDR3 length: 13 amino acids. The ends lost 2 bases at V and 5 bases at J; junction bases unmatched: 5. Here the CDR3 DNA reads TGTGCCTGGAGTATCCAGGGGGCCCACGAGCAGTACTTC. Translation: CAWSIQGAHEQYF.

This clone has more than one count but fewer than ten. V gene TRBV29-1 combines with J gene TRBJ2-1, with 12 bases lining up with TRBD2. The germline V gene encodes CDR1 SQVTM and CDR2 ANQGSEA. The junction had 7 bases not matched to a gene; V was cut back by 3 bases and J by 7 bases. The CDR3 spans 15 residues. CDR3 coding DNA: TGCAGCGTTGATCGCCTAGCGGGAGGGGGAAATGAGCAGTTCTTC. It yields the protein CSVDRLAGGGNEQFF.

The chain's CDR3 is CASSFGVGPSSTDTQYF. CDR3 DNA sequence: TGTGCCAGCAGTTTTGGTGTAGGTCCTTCTAGCACAGATACGCAGTATTTT. This chain links TRBV13 with TRBJ2-3; D remains ambiguous. The CDR3 is 17 amino acids. Trimming left V 6 bases short and J 0 bases short, with 19 bases between. The germline CDR1 and CDR2 sequences are PRHDT and FYEKMQ (reference sequence).

This clone was counted only a few times. The chain carries TRBV7-2 and TRBJ2-3; D not certain. The CDR3 has 14 amino acids. Germline assignment: CDR1 SGHTA and CDR2 FQGNSA. Trimming stripped 6 bases from V and 1 base from J, with 11 bases between. The CDR3 DNA is TGTGCCAGCAGTCAGGTCTCCGGCACAGATACGCAGTATTTT. Encoded protein: CASSQVSGTDTQYF.

CDR3 protein: CASSLGTGNEKLFF. For the CDR3, the DNA is TGCGCCAGCAGCTTGGGGACAGGGAATGAAAAACTGTTTTTT. The J gene is TRBJ1-4, the V gene TRBV5-1; 8 bases agree with TRBD1. Germline CDR1 SGHRS, CDR2 YFSETQ. This CDR3 is 14 amino acids long. With V trimmed by 0 bases and J by 5 bases, 0 bases remained unmatched.

This clone was recorded a few times. The chain recombines TRBV11-2 with TRBJ2-1; a weak D match, TRBD1 (6 bases). The CDR3 is 17 amino acids. The germline V gene has CDR1 SGHAT and CDR2 FQNNGV. Trimming removed 4 bases from V and 4 bases from J, with 20 bases in between. The CDR3 sequence is CASSYRGWQGTYNEQFF. CDR3 nucleotide sequence: TGTGCCAGCAGCTATAGGGGGTGGCAGGGCACTTACAATGAGCAGTTCTTC.

The sample holds a few counts of this clone. The rearrangement uses TRBV29-1 and TRBJ2-1; D not certain. Per germline, CDR1 SQVTM and CDR2 ANQGSEA. The V end lost 4 bases, the J end lost 9 bases, and 10 bases lay between the germline ends. CDR3 length: 11 residues. CDR3 region: CSVGSFGEQFF. The CDR3 DNA is TGCAGCGTTGGTAGTTTCGGTGAGCAGTTCTTC.